This TCR beta chain was recovered during a study of CD8 T cells in ankylosing spondylitis. This clonotype was observed at least ten times. Its antigen is currently unknown. Study-wide results and limits: CD8+ by phenotype, disease-linked clones were relatively rare in peripheral blood. Prior literature has documented some motif variants in synovial fluid and blood from reactive arthritis. Characteristic of ankylosing spondylitis blood, it appeared, was a TCR beta motif comprising several highly homologous variants.

TCRdb analysed the 5' RACE reads with MiXCR anew, one entry per CDR3 protein. This table holds about 240,000 distinct CDR3 sequences, over 8.5% found once. Specimen: blood, either unsorted or a sorted T cell fraction (not recorded which). This TCR was recovered from a male donor with ankylosing spondylitis or in good health (not recorded which).

CDR3 in DNA: TGTGCCAGCAGCCAAGTTAGCGGGGGACAGATTATGAAAAAACTGTTTTTT. Translating gives CASSQVSGGQIMKKLFF. The J gene is TRBJ1-4, the V gene TRBV3-1, with 7 bases aligning to TRBD1. Per the germline V gene, CDR1 is LGHDT and CDR2 is YNNKEL (reference sequence). After removal of 1 base from V and 9 bases from J, the junction contained 14 bases not matched to a gene. The CDR3 has 17 residues.